This section outlines one TCR beta chain sequence together with its context. The target antigen is unknown. Germline assignment: CDR1 SGHVS and CDR2 FQNEAQ. V lost 3 bases, J lost 6 bases, and 10 bases lay in between. The CDR3 loop spans 13 amino acids. PCR primers comprised 60 Vbeta and 13 Jbeta primers. Produced via immunoSEQ multiplex PCR; TCRdb's table is partial and in-frame only. The sample lists approximately 250,000 clones, around 80% occurring once. This entry belongs to a study of cytomegalovirus exposure and HLA in healthy donors. General study points: Accurate prediction of most subjects' HLA-A and HLA-B alleles from TCR beta sequences was reported. In a later analysis, CMV-associated beta chains were mostly HLA-associated, it appeared. Certain indistinguishable V segments, among them TRBV6-2 and TRBV6-3, were excluded.

Sequencing was carried out using PBMCs. The chain has TRBV7-8 and TRBJ2-3, with D unclear. This clonotype was obtained from a boy aged 5-17 years in good health and CMV-seronegative. This CDR3 is CASSLSTGDTQYF. CDR3 nucleotide sequence: TGTGCCAGCAGCTTGTCGACTGGTGATACGCAGTATTTT.